Following are 8 T cell receptor beta chains from one sample sequenced in a study of blood T cell repertoires in COVID-19. Sequencing was performed with immunoSEQ multiplex PCR; in TCRdb, only in-frame clones are kept and a portion is missing. The data hold about 220,000 clones, with roughly 84% observed a single time. The material sequenced was peripheral blood. Receptor source: a woman older than 75 with acute or convalescent COVID-19.

The CDR3, as DNA: TGTGCCAGCAGTGAAGGTTCGGATACGCAGTATTTT. This translates into CASSEGSDTQYF. The genes are TRBV6-1 and TRBJ2-3; no firm D call. The ends were cut back, 1 base at V and 6 bases at J, with 5 bases in the middle. CDR1 and CDR2 from the germline V gene are MNHNS and SASEGT. This CDR3 comprises 12 residues.

This clone was seen a few times. The rearrangement joins TRBV7-8 to TRBJ2-2; D is perhaps TRBD1 (6 bases). Germline assignment: CDR1 SGHVS and CDR2 FQNEAQ. The CDR3 has 15 residues. Trimming left V 5 bases short and J 0 bases short, with 10 bases between. The CDR3 region is CASSLDSPNTGELFF. The DNA for the CDR3 is TGTGCCAGCAGCCTGGACAGCCCGAACACCGGGGAGCTGTTTTTT.

The chain links TRBV11-3 to TRBJ1-6; D uncertain. CDR3 size: 14 residues. Germline CDR1 is SGHNT and CDR2 is YENEEA. V gave up 2 bases and J gave up 7 bases, with 9 bases separating them. The CDR3: CASSLRGANSPLHF. DNA for the CDR3: TGTGCCAGCAGCTTACGTGGTGCGAATTCACCCCTCCACTTT.

The chain employs TRBV15 and TRBJ1-6; D may be TRBD1 (5 bases). Trimming pared 0 bases from V and 15 bases from J, leaving 12 bases between. The CDR3 covers 13 residues. CDR1 and CDR2 (germline): LNHNV, YYDKDF (reference sequence). CDR3 in DNA: TGTGCCACCAGCAGAGATCGGGCCAGGGTCCTCCACTTT. It is translated as CATSRDRARVLHF. The complete variable domain, with remaining parts taken from reference TRBV15 and TRBJ1-6, reads DAMVIQNPRYQVTQFGKPVTLSCSQTLNHNVMYWYQQKSSQAPKLLFHYYDKDFNNEADTPDNFQSRRPNTSFCFLDIRSPGLGDTAMYLCATSRDRARVLHFGNGTRLTVT.

V gene TRBV4-1 combines with J gene TRBJ2-1; the D gene is possibly TRBD2 (7 bases). Trimming cost V 3 bases and J 6 bases, with 18 bases left between them. CDR3 size: 16 residues. The germline V gene encodes CDR1 MGHRA and CDR2 YSYEKL. The chain's CDR3 is CASSQSRGALPNEQFF. CDR3 DNA sequence: TGCGCCAGCAGCCAGAGTCGGGGGGCCCTCCCCAATGAGCAGTTCTTC.

The J gene is TRBJ1-2, the V gene TRBV19, with 7 bases that match TRBD1. Unmatched junction bases numbered 6, after V lost 7 bases and J lost 1 base. CDR3 size: 14 residues. Germline V gene sequence: CDR1 LNHDA, CDR2 SQIVND (reference sequence). In DNA, the CDR3 is TGTGCCAGTAAACGACAGGGACTTAACTATGGCTACACCTTC. This encodes CASKRQGLNYGYTF. Full variable domain (outside the CDR3, taken from reference TRBV19 and TRBJ1-2): DGGITQSPKYLFRKEGQNVTLSCEQNLNHDAMYWYRQDPGQGLRLIYYSQIVNDFQKGDIAEGYSVSREKKESFPLTVTSAQKNPTAFYLCASKRQGLNYGYTFGSGTRLTVV.

J is TRBJ2-5 and V is TRBV20-1; 13 nucleotides match TRBD2. The CDR3 runs to 15 residues. The V gene's germline CDR1 is DFQATT and CDR2 SNEGSKA (reference sequence). The J segment lost 5 bases and the V segment lost 3 bases, leaving 6 bases of the junction unmatched. The CDR3 DNA reads TGCAGTGCTAGTACTAGCGGGGGGGCCGGGGAGACCCAGTACTTC. Translation: CSASTSGGAGETQYF.

This clone was observed a single time. This sequence joins TRBV4-1 and TRBJ2-7, with a possible D match to TRBD1 (6 bases). Trimming left V 0 bases short and J 6 bases short, with 15 bases between. The CDR3 runs 15 residues. The germline gives CDR1 MGHRA, CDR2 YSYEKL. The CDR3 sequence: CASSQDPQGPFEQYF. CDR3 in DNA: TGCGCCAGCAGCCAAGATCCCCAGGGGCCCTTCGAGCAGTACTTC.